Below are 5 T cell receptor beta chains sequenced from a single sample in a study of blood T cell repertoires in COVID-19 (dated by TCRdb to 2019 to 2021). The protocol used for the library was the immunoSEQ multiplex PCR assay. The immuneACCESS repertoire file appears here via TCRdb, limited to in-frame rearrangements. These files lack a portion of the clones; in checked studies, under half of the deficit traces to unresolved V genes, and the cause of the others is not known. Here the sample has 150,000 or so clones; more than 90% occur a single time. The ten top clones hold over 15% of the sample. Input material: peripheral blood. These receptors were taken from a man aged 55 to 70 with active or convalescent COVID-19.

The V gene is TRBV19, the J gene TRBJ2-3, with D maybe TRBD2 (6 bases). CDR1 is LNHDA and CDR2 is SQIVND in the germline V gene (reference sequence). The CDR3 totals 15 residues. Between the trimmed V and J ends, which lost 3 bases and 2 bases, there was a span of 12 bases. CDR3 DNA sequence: TGTGCCAGTAGTATGGAGGGACGGATCACAGATACGCAGTATTTT. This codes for CASSMEGRITDTQYF.

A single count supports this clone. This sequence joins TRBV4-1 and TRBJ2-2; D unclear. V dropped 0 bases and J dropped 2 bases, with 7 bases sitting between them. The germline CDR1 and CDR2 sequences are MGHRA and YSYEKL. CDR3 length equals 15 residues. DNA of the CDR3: TGCGCCAGCAGCCAAGAGAGGAGCAACACCGGGGAGCTGTTTTTT. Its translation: CASSQERSNTGELFF.

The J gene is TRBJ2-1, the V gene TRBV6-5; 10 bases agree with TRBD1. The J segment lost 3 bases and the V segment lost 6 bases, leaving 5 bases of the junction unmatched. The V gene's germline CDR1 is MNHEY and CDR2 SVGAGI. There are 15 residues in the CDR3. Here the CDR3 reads CASRGTGVHYNEQFF. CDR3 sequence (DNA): TGTGCCAGCAGGGGGACAGGGGTACACTACAATGAGCAGTTCTTC.

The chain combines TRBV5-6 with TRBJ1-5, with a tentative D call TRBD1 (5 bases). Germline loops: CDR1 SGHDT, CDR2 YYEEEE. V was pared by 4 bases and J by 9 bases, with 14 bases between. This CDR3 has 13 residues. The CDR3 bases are TGTGCCAGCAGCCGTGTGACAGAAGCGCCCCAGCATTTT. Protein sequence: CASSRVTEAPQHF.

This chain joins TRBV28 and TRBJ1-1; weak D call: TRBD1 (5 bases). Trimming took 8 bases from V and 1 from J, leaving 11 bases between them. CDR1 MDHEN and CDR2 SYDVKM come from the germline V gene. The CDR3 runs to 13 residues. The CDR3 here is CASATRGNTEAFF. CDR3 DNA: TGTGCCAGCGCGACAAGGGGGAACACTGAAGCTTTCTTT.